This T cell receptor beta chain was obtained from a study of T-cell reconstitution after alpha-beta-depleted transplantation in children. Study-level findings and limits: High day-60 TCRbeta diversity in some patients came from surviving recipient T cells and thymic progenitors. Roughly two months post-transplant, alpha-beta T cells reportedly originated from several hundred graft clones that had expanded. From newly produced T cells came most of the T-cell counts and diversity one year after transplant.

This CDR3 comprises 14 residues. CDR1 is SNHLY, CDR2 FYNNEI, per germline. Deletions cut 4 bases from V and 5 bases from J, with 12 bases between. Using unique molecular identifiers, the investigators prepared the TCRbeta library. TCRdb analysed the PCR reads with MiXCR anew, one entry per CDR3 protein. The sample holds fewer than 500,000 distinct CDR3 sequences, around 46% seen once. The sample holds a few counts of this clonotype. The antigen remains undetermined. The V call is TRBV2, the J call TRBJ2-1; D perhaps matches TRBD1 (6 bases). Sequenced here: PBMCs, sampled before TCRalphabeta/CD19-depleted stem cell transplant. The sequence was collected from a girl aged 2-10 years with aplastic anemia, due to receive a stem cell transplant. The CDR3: CASSVGGADNEQFF. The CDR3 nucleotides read TGTGCCAGCAGTGTTGGGGGCGCGGACAATGAGCAGTTCTTC.